Each of the 27 T cell receptor beta chains below was sequenced from the same sample in a study of control samples from healthy donors and cancer patients. Using immunoSEQ multiplex PCR, the repertoire was profiled, and TCRdb retains in-frame clones only, with some absent. This sample yields around 150,000 clones, of which about 87% are seen a single time; about 12% belongs to the top ten. Sequenced material: blood. Receptors originate from a man aged 30 to 39 in good health.

This chain links TRBV29-1 with TRBJ1-1, with TRBD1 matching over 7 bases. Germline CDR1 and CDR2: SQVTM and ANQGSEA. This CDR3 comprises 11 residues. J gave up 11 bases and V 7 bases, and 10 bases lay outside the gene matches. The CDR3 DNA reads as TGCAGCGGCCAGACCGGGACAGTTGCTTTCTTT. Protein sequence: CSGQTGTVAFF.

This clone appeared once. V gene TRBV6-2 or TRBV6-3 combines with J gene TRBJ2-5; 8 nucleotides align to TRBD2. Per the germline V gene, CDR1 is MNHEY and CDR2 is SVGEGT. V lost 5 bases and J lost 5; bases outside the gene matches: 4. There are 13 residues in the CDR3. CDR3 sequence reads: CASSPSGSETQYF. CDR3 nucleotides: TGTGCCAGCAGTCCGAGCGGGAGCGAGACCCAGTACTTC.

The chain employs TRBV28 and TRBJ2-7; 12 bases map to TRBD2. V was clipped by 6 bases and J by 3 bases; unmatched bases: 6. CDR1 and CDR2 from the germline V gene are MDHEN and SYDVKM. This CDR3 is built from 15 residues. The CDR3, as DNA: TGTGCCAGCAGGCCCCCGGGACTAGCGGGCTACGAGCAGTACTTC. Translating gives CASRPPGLAGYEQYF.

The chain combines TRBV11-2 with TRBJ2-2, with TRBD2 identical over 9 bases. Trimming cost V 3 bases and J 7 bases; bases outside gene matches: 12. The CDR3 is made up of 17 amino acids. From germline, CDR1 is SGHAT and CDR2 FQNNGV. This chain's CDR3 is CASSFRTGTSIIGELFF. The CDR3 DNA is TGTGCCAGCAGCTTCAGGACCGGGACTAGCATCATCGGGGAGCTGTTTTTT.

The V and J genes are TRBV6-5 and TRBJ1-1; TRBD1 agrees at 9 bases. J lost 1 base, V lost 6 bases, and 3 bases had no gene match. The CDR3 is 14 amino acids. Germline loops: CDR1 MNHEY, CDR2 SVGAGI. CDR3 sequence reads: CASSMDRGNTEAFF. The CDR3 nucleotides read TGTGCCAGCAGCATGGACAGGGGGAACACTGAAGCTTTCTTT.

This chain links TRBV6-1 with TRBJ2-3; 7 positions match TRBD2. J gave up 3 bases and V 0 bases, and 3 bases lay outside the gene matches. The germline gives CDR1 MNHNS, CDR2 SASEGT. The CDR3 consists of 15 residues. DNA of the CDR3: TGTGCCAGCAGTGAAGCGAAAGCGGGAACAGATACGCAGTATTTT. Its translation: CASSEAKAGTDTQYF.

This clone has just a few counts. The CDR3 DNA reads as TGTGCCAGTATCCGGGACAGTAACACAGATACGCAGTATTTT. Its translation is CASIRDSNTDTQYF. The chain employs TRBV7-8 and TRBJ2-3, with 7 bases fitting TRBD1. The CDR3 length is 14 residues. V gave up 9 bases and J gave up 2 bases; unmatched junction bases: 8. Germline CDR1 is SGHVS and CDR2 is FQNEAQ.

The CDR3 spells CASSPSRWDTGSGTGELFF. CDR3 sequence (DNA): TGTGCCAGCAGCCCATCCCGCTGGGATACAGGGTCGGGAACCGGGGAGCTGTTTTTT. The chain has TRBV7-9 and TRBJ2-2; maybe TRBD1 (6 bases). The V and J ends lost 5 bases and 5 bases respectively, with 27 bases between them. The V gene's germline CDR1 is SEHNR and CDR2 FQNEAQ (reference sequence). The CDR3 is 19 residues long.

V usage is TRBV4-1 and J usage is TRBJ2-2; D not resolved. CDR3 length equals 15 residues. The V and J ends lost 1 base and 6 bases respectively, with 12 bases between them. Germline V gives CDR1 MGHRA, CDR2 YSYEKL. The CDR3 region has the DNA TGCGCCAGCAGCCAAGTCCCCCACGGATCCGGGGAGCTGTTTTTT. Translated: CASSQVPHGSGELFF.

This chain joins TRBV9 and TRBJ1-2; perhaps TRBD1 as D (6 bases). Trimming shortened V by 1 base and J by 6 bases, and 13 bases separated the two germline ends. Germline assignment: CDR1 SGDLS and CDR2 YYNGEE. CDR3 length equals 14 residues. The CDR3 is CASSVRSGDNGYTF. For the CDR3, the DNA is TGTGCCAGCAGCGTAAGGTCAGGGGACAATGGCTACACCTTC.

V usage is TRBV10-3 and J usage is TRBJ2-7; a weak D match, TRBD1 (6 bases). Between the trimmed V and J ends, which lost 5 bases and 5 bases, there was a span of 13 bases. CDR1 and CDR2 from the germline V gene are ENHRY and SYGVKD. This CDR3 is 13 amino acids long. The CDR3 nucleotides are TGTGCCATCAGTAACGGACAGTTCCACGAGCAGTACTTC. It encodes CAISNGQFHEQYF.

The chain recombines TRBV6-4 with TRBJ1-1; tentatively, D is TRBD1 (5 bases). This CDR3 comprises 17 residues. Trimming left V 3 bases short and J 1 base short, with 18 bases between. CDR1 is MRHNA, CDR2 SNTAGT, per germline. CDR3 bases: TGTGCCAGCAGTGATTCGAGTCGTCAGGGTTGGAACACTGAAGCTTTCTTT. As protein: CASSDSSRQGWNTEAFF.

The chain carries TRBV29-1 and TRBJ2-7, with D possibly matching TRBD2 (6 bases). The germline V gene encodes CDR1 SQVTM and CDR2 ANQGSEA. The CDR3 consists of 12 residues. V was pared by 4 bases and J by 2 bases, with 9 bases between. The chain's CDR3 is CSVVGGTYEQYF. The CDR3 bases are TGCAGCGTTGTGGGGGGAACCTACGAGCAGTACTTC.

The chain combines TRBV25-1 with TRBJ2-7; D gene uncertain. V lost 3 bases, J lost 4 bases, and 13 bases lay in between. The CDR3 spans 14 residues. In germline, CDR1 is MGHDK, CDR2 SYGVNS. CDR3 nucleotides: TGTGCCAGCAGTGATCCTGCGGCGCCTTACGAGCAGTACTTC. Protein product: CASSDPAAPYEQYF.

This clone was counted a few times. The CDR3 DNA reads TGTGCCAGCAGCTTACCCCCGAACACTGAAGCTTTCTTT. Translation gives CASSLPPNTEAFF. J is TRBJ1-1 and V is TRBV7-9, with no clear D. The germline CDR1 and CDR2 sequences are SEHNR and FQNEAQ (reference sequence). This CDR3 is built from 13 residues. V was trimmed by 2 bases and J by 1 base, leaving 5 bases between them.

This chain links TRBV7-9 with TRBJ2-6; D gene ambiguous. CDR1 is SEHNR, CDR2 FQNEAQ, per germline (reference sequence). V gave up 3 bases and J gave up 5 bases, with 8 bases separating them. CDR3 size: 14 residues. In nucleotides, the CDR3 is TGTGCCAGCAGCTTCACAGACAGGGCCAACGTCCTGACTTTC. Translation: CASSFTDRANVLTF.

The gene calls are TRBV25-1 and TRBJ2-7, with 9 bases matching TRBD2. Germline lookup yields CDR1 MGHDK and CDR2 SYGVNS. The CDR3 is 15 residues long. V lost 4 bases to trimming and J lost 3 bases; unmatched junction nucleotides: 7. The CDR3 region is CASSGRASGNYEQYF. CDR3 in DNA: TGTGCCAGCAGTGGCCGGGCTAGCGGGAACTACGAGCAGTACTTC.

The chain links TRBV20-1 to TRBJ2-2; D ambiguous. The CDR3 loop spans 11 amino acids. The germline gives CDR1 DFQATT, CDR2 SNEGSKA (reference sequence). V lost 3 bases, J lost 5 bases, and 4 bases lay in between. In nucleotides, the CDR3 is TGCAGTGCTAGTAGGACCGGGGAGCTGTTTTTT. It encodes CSASRTGELFF.

This chain uses TRBV9 with TRBJ2-7; D possibly uses TRBD1 or TRBD2 (5 bases each). V lost 3 bases and J lost 6, with 13 bases in between. This CDR3 has 13 amino acids. Germline V lookup: CDR1 SGDLS, CDR2 YYNGEE. CDR3 nucleotide sequence: TGTGCCAGCAGCGCCCTTTCCGGGGCCGAGCAGTACTTC. The encoded protein is CASSALSGAEQYF. Full variable domain (outside the CDR3, taken from reference TRBV9 and TRBJ2-7): DSGVTQTPKHLITATGQRVTLRCSPRSGDLSVYWYQQSLDQGLQFLIQYYNGEERAKGNILERFSAQQFPDLHSELNLSSLELGDSALYFCASSALSGAEQYFGPGTRLTVT.

This clone was detected a few times. The chain carries TRBV7-2 and TRBJ2-2; 7 nucleotides align to TRBD2. The CDR3 sequence is 15 residues long. The V gene end was trimmed by 3 bases and the J gene end by 6 bases; junction bases not matched to a gene: 7. CDR1 is SGHTA, CDR2 FQGNSA, per germline. Here the CDR3 DNA reads TGTGCCAGCAGCTTTTGGACTAGTCGACCCGGGGAGCTGTTTTTT. Translating gives CASSFWTSRPGELFF.

The V and J genes are TRBV2 and TRBJ2-7; a possible D gene is TRBD1 (5 bases). CDR3 size: 13 residues. V lost 4 bases to trimming and J lost 2 bases, with 9 bases between them. The germline V gene has CDR1 SNHLY and CDR2 FYNNEI. CDR3 sequence: CASSAGRTYEQYF. The CDR3 coding sequence is TGTGCCAGCAGTGCAGGGCGCACCTACGAGCAGTACTTC.

CDR3 region: CSVEMASGPTDTQYF. DNA of the CDR3: TGCAGCGTTGAAATGGCGAGCGGTCCCACAGATACGCAGTATTTT. This rearrangement joins TRBV29-1 to TRBJ2-3, with D tentatively TRBD2 (5 bases). In germline, CDR1 is SQVTM, CDR2 ANQGSEA. V was pared by 2 bases and J by 2 bases, with 14 bases between. CDR3 length equals 15 residues.

As to this clone: The junction departs from germline at one end; a sequencing error may be responsible. Other DNA sequences in the sample encode the same CDR3. The chain carries TRBV7-2 and TRBJ1-2; the match to TRBD1 covers 10 bases. The CDR3 runs to 13 residues. Germline V gene sequence: CDR1 SGHTA, CDR2 FQGNSA. The CDR3 is CASSPGTGVGYTF. The CDR3 DNA is TGTGCCAGCAGCCCCGGGACAGGGGTCGGCTACACCTTT.

The J gene is TRBJ1-1, the V gene TRBV18; weak D call: TRBD1 (6 bases). V lost 5 bases and J 0 bases, leaving 16 bases between the germline ends. The germline gives CDR1 KGHSH, CDR2 LQKENI. This CDR3 contains 16 residues. The CDR3 sequence is CASSLTGSGVNTEAFF. DNA of the CDR3: TGTGCCAGCTCATTGACAGGCTCAGGAGTGAACACTGAAGCTTTCTTT.

This chain connects TRBV6-5 to TRBJ1-5; D call uncertain. The CDR3 loop spans 13 amino acids. Trimming stripped 4 bases from V and 4 bases from J, with 8 bases between. Germline loops: CDR1 MNHEY, CDR2 SVGAGI. CDR3 nucleotides: TGTGCCAGCAGTTCAGAGATTAATCAGCCCCAGCATTTT. Protein: CASSSEINQPQHF.

The chain employs TRBV2 and TRBJ2-3, with 8 bases fitting TRBD2. V lost 11 bases and J lost 3; bases outside the gene matches: 10. Germline V CDR1 and CDR2: SNHLY, FYNNEI. The CDR3 loop spans 14 amino acids. DNA for the CDR3: TGTGCCGGAACGATGCAGCGGGGGACAGATACGCAGTATTTT. It specifies CAGTMQRGTDTQYF.

V gene TRBV11-1 combines with J gene TRBJ2-2; 8 bases are a match to TRBD1. Germline values: CDR1 SGHAT, CDR2 FQDESV (reference sequence). This CDR3 region has 15 residues. Trimming took 5 bases from V and 2 from J; bases not matched to a gene: 4. The CDR3 sequence is CASSRGQGNTGELFF. CDR3 bases: TGTGCCAGCAGCCGCGGACAGGGAAACACCGGGGAGCTGTTTTTT.